The entry that follows covers one T cell receptor beta chain sequence. Deletions cut 5 bases from V and 3 bases from J, with 17 bases between. The CDR3 runs 15 residues. Germline V gene sequence: CDR1 SGHTA, CDR2 FQGNSA. This sample was included in a study of cytomegalovirus exposure and HLA in healthy donors. PCR primers comprised 60 Vbeta and 13 Jbeta primers. Sequencing was performed with immunoSEQ multiplex PCR; in TCRdb, only in-frame clones are kept and a portion is missing. Here the sample table reports 60,000 to 70,000 clones. The TCR sequence derives from a boy between 10 and 17 years old in good health and CMV-seronegative. The sample was PBMCs. The chain links TRBV7-2 to TRBJ2-7, with D tentatively TRBD1 (5 bases). This CDR3 reads CASSPTSQGVYEQYF. The CDR3 DNA is TGTGCCAGCAGCCCGACCTCCCAAGGGGTCTACGAGCAGTACTTC.